These T cell receptor beta chains were read from a single sample in a study of T cells in Graves' hyperthyroidism and ophthalmopathy. TCRdb reprocessed the multiplex PCR reads via MiXCR and lists one record per CDR3 protein. The sample carries 300,000 to 450,000 distinct CDR3 sequences, roughly 25% recorded once. The sample was blood. These TCRs come from a man aged 45-65 years with Graves' hyperthyroidism. Both conserved end residues are part of each CDR3. Each record gives: J gene, CDR3 length, D gene, clone size, V gene, CDR3 DNA, CDR3 protein. The D gene is left open where the match is weak. Not all rows give a size; the values are once, few, many and, for expanded clones, a class.

J gene: TRBJ2-1; CDR3 length: 14; D gene: .; clone size: many; V gene: TRBV5-1; CDR3 DNA: TGCGCCAGCAGCTTGGCCTCCGGGCGGAATGAGCAGTTCTTC; CDR3 protein: CASSLASGRNEQFF
J gene: TRBJ1-2; CDR3 length: 14; D gene: .; clone size: many; V gene: TRBV12-3/TRBV12-4; CDR3 DNA: TGTGCCAGCAGTTCGCCTAGTGAGCCTCACCGCTACACCTTC; CDR3 protein: CASSSPSEPHRYTF
J gene: TRBJ1-1; CDR3 length: 14; D gene: .; clone size: few; V gene: TRBV7-9; CDR3 DNA: TGTGCCAGCAGCCCGGACACTTTGAACACTGAAGCTTTCTTT; CDR3 protein: CASSPDTLNTEAFF
J gene: TRBJ2-2; CDR3 length: 17; D gene: TRBD2; clone size: few; V gene: TRBV6-1; CDR3 DNA: TGTGCCAGCAGTGTGGGTCCCGGGACTAGTAACACCGGGGAGCTGTTTTTT; CDR3 protein: CASSVGPGTSNTGELFF
J gene: TRBJ2-4; CDR3 length: 17; D gene: TRBD1; clone size: few; V gene: TRBV3-1; CDR3 DNA: TGTGCCAGCAGCCTAGGGGACAGCTCCAGAATGGGAAACATTCAGTACTTC; CDR3 protein: CASSLGDSSRMGNIQYF
J gene: TRBJ1-4; CDR3 length: 14; D gene: .; clone size: many; V gene: TRBV6-1; CDR3 DNA: TGTGCCAGCAGGTGGACAGCAACTAATGAAAAACTGTTTTTT; CDR3 protein: CASRWTATNEKLFF
J gene: TRBJ2-5; CDR3 length: 18; D gene: .; clone size: few; V gene: TRBV7-2; CDR3 DNA: TGTGCCAGCAGCTTTGGGGTCAAGCTGAGGCCCACCCAAGAGACCCAGTACTTC; CDR3 protein: CASSFGVKLRPTQETQYF
J gene: TRBJ1-2; CDR3 length: 11; D gene: .; clone size: .; V gene: TRBV5-1; CDR3 DNA: TGCGCCAACGGGAGCAACTATGGCTACACCTTC; CDR3 protein: CANGSNYGYTF
J gene: TRBJ2-3; CDR3 length: 17; D gene: TRBD2; clone size: .; V gene: TRBV10-2; CDR3 DNA: TGCGCCAGCAGTGAGTCGGTCGCTAGCGGGAGCGGAGATACGCAGTATTTT; CDR3 protein: CASSESVASGSGDTQYF
J gene: TRBJ2-1; CDR3 length: 14; D gene: TRBD2; clone size: many; V gene: TRBV5-1; CDR3 DNA: TGCGCCAGCAGTGCGACTAGCGGGAACAATGAGCAGTTCTTC; CDR3 protein: CASSATSGNNEQFF
J gene: TRBJ2-5; CDR3 length: 14; D gene: .; clone size: many; V gene: TRBV27; CDR3 DNA: TGTGCCAGCAGCGGCGGCAGGTTGGGGGAGACCCAGTACTTC; CDR3 protein: CASSGGRLGETQYF
J gene: TRBJ2-5; CDR3 length: 11; D gene: .; clone size: few; V gene: TRBV6-1; CDR3 DNA: TGTGCCAGCAGACGCTTAGAGACCCAGTACTTC; CDR3 protein: CASRRLETQYF
J gene: TRBJ2-1; CDR3 length: 16; D gene: TRBD2; clone size: few; V gene: TRBV4-2; CDR3 DNA: TGTGCCAGCAGACAAGATATTAGCGGGAGCTACAATGAGCAGTTCTTC; CDR3 protein: CASRQDISGSYNEQFF
J gene: TRBJ2-7; CDR3 length: 15; D gene: .; clone size: many; V gene: TRBV20-1; CDR3 DNA: TGCAGTGCTAGCGGGAGGTCGCAAAGGGGGAACGAGCAGTACTTC; CDR3 protein: CSASGRSQRGNEQYF
J gene: TRBJ2-1; CDR3 length: 13; D gene: .; clone size: .; V gene: TRBV7-9; CDR3 DNA: TGTGCCAGCAGCCCCGGAGGGGACAATGAGCAGTTCTTC; CDR3 protein: CASSPGGDNEQFF
J gene: TRBJ2-7; CDR3 length: 14; D gene: .; clone size: many; V gene: TRBV5-1; CDR3 DNA: TGCGCCAGCAGCTTGAACAGGGCGTCCCACGAGCAGTACTTC; CDR3 protein: CASSLNRASHEQYF
J gene: TRBJ2-5; CDR3 length: 17; D gene: TRBD2; clone size: .; V gene: TRBV20-1; CDR3 DNA: TGCAGTGCTAGGGACTACATATTACTAGCGGGAGAAGAGACCCAGTACTTC; CDR3 protein: CSARDYILLAGEETQYF
J gene: TRBJ1-2; CDR3 length: 13; D gene: .; clone size: few; V gene: TRBV2; CDR3 DNA: TGTGCCAGCAGGGATCAGATTTCCTATGGCTACACCTTC; CDR3 protein: CASRDQISYGYTF
J gene: TRBJ2-5; CDR3 length: 15; D gene: TRBD2; clone size: many; V gene: TRBV12-5; CDR3 DNA: TGTGCTAGTGGTTTGACTAGCGGGAGTAAAGAGACCCAGTACTTC; CDR3 protein: CASGLTSGSKETQYF
J gene: TRBJ1-5; CDR3 length: 16; D gene: .; clone size: many; V gene: TRBV28; CDR3 DNA: TGTGCCAGCAGTTTATCGTCAGCTTACAGCAATCAGCCCCAGCATTTT; CDR3 protein: CASSLSSAYSNQPQHF
J gene: TRBJ2-7; CDR3 length: 14; D gene: TRBD2; clone size: .; V gene: TRBV6-1; CDR3 DNA: TGTGCCAGCCGATTCAACGGACTAGGAGGCGAGCAGTACTTC; CDR3 protein: CASRFNGLGGEQYF
J gene: TRBJ1-1; CDR3 length: 14; D gene: .; clone size: few; V gene: TRBV7-9; CDR3 DNA: TGTGCCAGCAGCTTTTCCCTTCGGGGCACTGAAGCTTTCTTT; CDR3 protein: CASSFSLRGTEAFF
J gene: TRBJ2-1; CDR3 length: 15; D gene: .; clone size: many; V gene: TRBV7-2; CDR3 DNA: TGTGCCAGCAGCTTAGCTGCGGCCTACTACAATGAGCAGTTCTTC; CDR3 protein: CASSLAAAYYNEQFF
J gene: TRBJ2-7; CDR3 length: 14; D gene: .; clone size: .; V gene: TRBV7-9; CDR3 DNA: TGTGCCAGCAGCTTATCAGGGGGGGCCTACGAGCAGTACTTC; CDR3 protein: CASSLSGGAYEQYF
J gene: TRBJ2-7; CDR3 length: 13; D gene: TRBD1; clone size: few; V gene: TRBV28; CDR3 DNA: TGTGCCAGCAGCACCTCTGGGACAGGCGAGCAGTACTTC; CDR3 protein: CASSTSGTGEQYF
J gene: TRBJ2-5; CDR3 length: 15; D gene: .; clone size: .; V gene: TRBV9; CDR3 DNA: TGTGCCAGCAGCCTAGGGTCGGGACAAAGGGAGACCCAGTACTTC; CDR3 protein: CASSLGSGQRETQYF
J gene: TRBJ2-5; CDR3 length: 17; D gene: .; clone size: few; V gene: TRBV24-1; CDR3 DNA: TGTGCCACCAGTGATAAGAGTCAGGGAATAGGCCAAGAGACCCAGTACTTC; CDR3 protein: CATSDKSQGIGQETQYF
J gene: TRBJ2-7; CDR3 length: 13; D gene: .; clone size: many; V gene: TRBV7-8; CDR3 DNA: TGTGCCAGCAGCTTGGACAGTACCTACGAGCAGTACTTC; CDR3 protein: CASSLDSTYEQYF
J gene: TRBJ2-1; CDR3 length: 13; D gene: .; clone size: .; V gene: TRBV5-4; CDR3 DNA: TGTGCCAGCAGCCCCGAATACTACAATGAGCAGTTCTTC; CDR3 protein: CASSPEYYNEQFF
J gene: TRBJ2-7; CDR3 length: 15; D gene: .; clone size: .; V gene: TRBV15; CDR3 DNA: TGTGCCACCAGCAGAGATCCGAGGGTTAGGGACGAGCAGTACTTC; CDR3 protein: CATSRDPRVRDEQYF
J gene: TRBJ1-5; CDR3 length: 15; D gene: .; clone size: few; V gene: TRBV6-1; CDR3 DNA: TGTGCCAGCATAGAGGGCGGCGGGGGCAATCAGCCCCAGCATTTT; CDR3 protein: CASIEGGGGNQPQHF
J gene: TRBJ2-5; CDR3 length: 14; D gene: .; clone size: .; V gene: TRBV12-3/TRBV12-4; CDR3 DNA: TGTGCCAGCACCAGAGGGACCAGCCAAGAGACCCAGTACTTC; CDR3 protein: CASTRGTSQETQYF
J gene: TRBJ2-7; CDR3 length: 15; D gene: .; clone size: .; V gene: TRBV5-6; CDR3 DNA: TGTGCCAGCAGTGGAGATGCAGTCCATTCCTACGAGCAGTACTTC; CDR3 protein: CASSGDAVHSYEQYF
J gene: TRBJ1-6; CDR3 length: 15; D gene: TRBD1; clone size: few; V gene: TRBV9; CDR3 DNA: TGTGCCAGCAGCGCGGGACAGAATGATAATTCACCCCTCCACTTT; CDR3 protein: CASSAGQNDNSPLHF
J gene: TRBJ2-1; CDR3 length: 15; D gene: TRBD2; clone size: many; V gene: TRBV20-1; CDR3 DNA: TGCAGTGCTAAAAGGAGGACTAGCCGCTACAATGAGCAGTTCTTC; CDR3 protein: CSAKRRTSRYNEQFF
J gene: TRBJ2-5; CDR3 length: 17; D gene: TRBD2; clone size: many; V gene: TRBV2; CDR3 DNA: TGTGCCAGCAGGGGACTAGCGGGAGGGCCGTACCAAGAGACCCAGTACTTC; CDR3 protein: CASRGLAGGPYQETQYF
J gene: TRBJ1-1; CDR3 length: 14; D gene: .; clone size: .; V gene: TRBV3-1; CDR3 DNA: TGTGCCAGCAGTAAACAACCTACGCCGGCTGAAGCTTTCTTT; CDR3 protein: CASSKQPTPAEAFF
J gene: TRBJ2-7; CDR3 length: 13; D gene: .; clone size: .; V gene: TRBV7-9; CDR3 DNA: TGTGCCAGCAGCGCAGGGTGGGCCTACGAGCAGTACTTC; CDR3 protein: CASSAGWAYEQYF
J gene: TRBJ2-3; CDR3 length: 15; D gene: TRBD2; clone size: .; V gene: TRBV5-1; CDR3 DNA: TGCGCCAGCAGCCTCCTGACTAGCGGCACAGATACGCAGTATTTT; CDR3 protein: CASSLLTSGTDTQYF
J gene: TRBJ2-2; CDR3 length: 17; D gene: TRBD2; clone size: few; V gene: TRBV9; CDR3 DNA: TGTGCCAGCAGCCCCGACCGCGGGAGGCGGTACACCGGGGAGCTGTTTTTT; CDR3 protein: CASSPDRGRRYTGELFF
J gene: TRBJ1-1; CDR3 length: 13; D gene: TRBD1; clone size: .; V gene: TRBV29-1; CDR3 DNA: TGCAGCGTATTACAGGGGTCGTACACTGAAGCTTTCTTT; CDR3 protein: CSVLQGSYTEAFF